This TCR beta chain was profiled in a study of beta chain features in type 1 diabetes. Sequenced material consisted of expressed TCRB transcripts (all of the isolated RNA was reverse transcribed). Produced via immunoSEQ multiplex PCR; TCRdb's table is partial and in-frame only. Altogether about 650,000 clones are present, approximately 13% being singletons, with the ten largest covering around 0.12%. Germline values: CDR1 SGHNT, CDR2 YYREEE (reference sequence). CDR3 length equals 14 residues. Between the trimmed V and J ends, which lost 4 bases and 6 bases, there was a span of 16 bases. Overall study findings and caveats: Shortening of TCRB CDR3s, moderate but significant, appeared in all four CD4+ subsets of Type 1 diabetes patients.

On this clone: Its antigen is unknown.

This chain joins TRBV5-4 and TRBJ2-5, with D perhaps given as TRBD1 or TRBD2 (6 bases each). This clonotype was sampled from a young man with type 1 diabetes. Sequenced: naive CD4+ T cells from blood. Written as DNA, the CDR3 is TGTGCCAGCAGCCCCTCGACGGGGGCAAAGACCCAGTACTTC. This sequence encodes CASSPSTGAKTQYF.